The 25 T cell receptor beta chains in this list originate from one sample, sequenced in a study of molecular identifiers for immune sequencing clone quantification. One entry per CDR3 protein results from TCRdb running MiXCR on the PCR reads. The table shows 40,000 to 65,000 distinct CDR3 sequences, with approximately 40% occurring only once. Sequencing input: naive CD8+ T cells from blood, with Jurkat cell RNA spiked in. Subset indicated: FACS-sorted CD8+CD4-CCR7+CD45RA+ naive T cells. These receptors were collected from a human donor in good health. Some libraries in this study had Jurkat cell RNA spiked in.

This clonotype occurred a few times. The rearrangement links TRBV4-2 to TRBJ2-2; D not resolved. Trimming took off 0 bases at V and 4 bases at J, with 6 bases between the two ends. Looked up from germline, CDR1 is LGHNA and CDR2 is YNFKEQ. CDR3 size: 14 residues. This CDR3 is CASSQDSSTGELFF. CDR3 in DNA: TGTGCCAGCAGCCAAGATTCGAGCACCGGGGAGCTGTTTTTT.

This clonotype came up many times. The CDR3 coding sequence is TGTGCCAGCAGCTTAGATTCGGCAGCCGTCCTGACTTTC. This encodes CASSLDSAAVLTF. V is TRBV11-2 and J is TRBJ2-6; D is undetermined. This CDR3 region has 13 residues. V lost 0 bases and J 12 bases, leaving 9 bases between the germline ends. Germline values: CDR1 SGHAT, CDR2 FQNNGV.

CDR3 residues: CSAPFRGINQPQHF. CDR3 bases: TGCAGTGCCCCCTTCCGCGGTATCAATCAGCCCCAGCATTTT. The chain joins TRBV20-1 to TRBJ1-5; D unresolved. Germline values: CDR1 DFQATT, CDR2 SNEGSKA (reference sequence). This CDR3 has 14 amino acids. Between the trimmed V and J ends, which lost 6 bases and 3 bases, there was a span of 15 bases.

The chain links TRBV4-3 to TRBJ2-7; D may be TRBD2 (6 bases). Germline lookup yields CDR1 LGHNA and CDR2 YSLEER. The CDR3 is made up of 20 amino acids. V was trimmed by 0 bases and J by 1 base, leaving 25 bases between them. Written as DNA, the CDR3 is TGCGCCAGCAGCCAAGATGTTATTAGCGGCCACACCAAATCTTCCTACGAGCAGTACTTC. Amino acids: CASSQDVISGHTKSSYEQYF.

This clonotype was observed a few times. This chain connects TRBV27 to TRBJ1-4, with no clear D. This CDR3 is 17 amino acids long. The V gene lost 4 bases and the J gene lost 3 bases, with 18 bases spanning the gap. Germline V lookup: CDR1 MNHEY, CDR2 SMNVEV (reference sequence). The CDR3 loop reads CASSSYRTGVANEKLFF. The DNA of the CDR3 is TGTGCCAGCAGTTCATACCGGACCGGGGTGGCTAATGAAAAACTGTTTTTT.

The CDR3 DNA reads TGTGCCAGCAGCTTCCCCCGGGGCCACGAGCAGTACTTC. Translating gives CASSFPRGHEQYF. The chain couples TRBV5-6 to TRBJ2-7, with D possibly called TRBD1 or TRBD2 (5 bases each). The CDR3 spans 13 residues. Germline lookup yields CDR1 SGHDT and CDR2 YYEEEE. Trimming took off 2 bases at V and 5 bases at J, with 11 bases between the two ends.

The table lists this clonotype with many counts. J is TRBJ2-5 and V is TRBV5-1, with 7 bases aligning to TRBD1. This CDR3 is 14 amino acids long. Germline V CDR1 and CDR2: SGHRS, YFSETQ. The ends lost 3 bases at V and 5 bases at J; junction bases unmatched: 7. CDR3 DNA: TGCGCCAGCAGCTACAGACAGGGACGGGAGACCCAGTACTTC. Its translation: CASSYRQGRETQYF. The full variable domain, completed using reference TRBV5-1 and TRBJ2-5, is KAGVTQTPRYLIKTRGQQVTLSCSPISGHRSVSWYQQTPGQGLQFLFEYFSETQRNKGNFPGRFSGRQFSNSRSEMNVSTLELGDSALYLCASSYRQGRETQYFGPGTRLLVL.

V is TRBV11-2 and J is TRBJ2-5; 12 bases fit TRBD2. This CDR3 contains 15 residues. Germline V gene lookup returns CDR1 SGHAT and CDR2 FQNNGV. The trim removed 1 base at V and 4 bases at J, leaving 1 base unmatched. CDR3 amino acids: CASSLGLAGVETQYF. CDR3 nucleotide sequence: TGTGCCAGCAGCTTAGGACTAGCGGGAGTAGAGACCCAGTACTTC.

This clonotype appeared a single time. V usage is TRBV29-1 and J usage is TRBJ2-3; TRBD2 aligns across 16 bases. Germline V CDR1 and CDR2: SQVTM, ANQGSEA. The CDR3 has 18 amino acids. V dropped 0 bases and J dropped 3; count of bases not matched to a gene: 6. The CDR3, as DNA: TGCAGCGTTGAAGAACCGGGACTAGCGGGAGGGCCGACAGATACGCAGTATTTT. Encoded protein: CSVEEPGLAGGPTDTQYF.

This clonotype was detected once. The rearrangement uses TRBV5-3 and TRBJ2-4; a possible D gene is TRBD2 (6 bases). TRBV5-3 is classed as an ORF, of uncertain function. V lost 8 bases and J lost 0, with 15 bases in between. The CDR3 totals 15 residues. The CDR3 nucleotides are TGTGCCAGCTGCTTCGGGGGATTAGCCAAAAACATTCAGTACTTC. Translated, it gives CASCFGGLAKNIQYF.

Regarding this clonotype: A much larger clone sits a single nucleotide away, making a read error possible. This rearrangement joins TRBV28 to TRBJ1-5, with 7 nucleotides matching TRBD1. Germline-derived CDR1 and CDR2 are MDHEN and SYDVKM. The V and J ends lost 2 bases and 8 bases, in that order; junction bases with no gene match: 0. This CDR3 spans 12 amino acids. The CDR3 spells CASSLDREPQHF. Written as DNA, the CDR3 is TGTGCCAGCAGTTTAGACAGGGAGCCCCAGCATTTT.

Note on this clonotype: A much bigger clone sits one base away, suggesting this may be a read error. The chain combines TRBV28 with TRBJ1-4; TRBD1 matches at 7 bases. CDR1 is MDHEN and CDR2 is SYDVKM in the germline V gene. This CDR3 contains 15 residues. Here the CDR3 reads CASSFHTGEDEKLCF. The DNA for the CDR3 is TGTGCCAGCAGTTTTCACACAGGGGAGGATGAAAAACTGTGTTTT.

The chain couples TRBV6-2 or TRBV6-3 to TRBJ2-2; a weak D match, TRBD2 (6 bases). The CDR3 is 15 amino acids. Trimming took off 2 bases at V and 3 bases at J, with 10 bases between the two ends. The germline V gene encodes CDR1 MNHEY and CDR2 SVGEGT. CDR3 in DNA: TGTGCCAGCAGTTACCGGGGCGGGGACACCGGGGAGCTGTTTTTT. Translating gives CASSYRGGDTGELFF.

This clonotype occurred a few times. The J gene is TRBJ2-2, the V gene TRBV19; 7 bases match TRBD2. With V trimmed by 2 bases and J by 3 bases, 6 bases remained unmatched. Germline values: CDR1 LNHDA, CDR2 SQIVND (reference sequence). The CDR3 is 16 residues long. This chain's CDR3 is CASSIWALADTGELFF. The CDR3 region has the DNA TGTGCCAGTAGTATATGGGCGCTAGCGGACACCGGGGAGCTGTTTTTT.

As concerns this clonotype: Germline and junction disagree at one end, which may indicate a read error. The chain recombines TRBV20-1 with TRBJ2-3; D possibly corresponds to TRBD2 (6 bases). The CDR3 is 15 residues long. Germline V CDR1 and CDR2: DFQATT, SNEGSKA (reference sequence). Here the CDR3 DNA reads TGCAGTGCTAGTAATTTCGGGGGAGCGACAGATACGCAGTGTTTT. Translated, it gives CSASNFGGATDTQCF.

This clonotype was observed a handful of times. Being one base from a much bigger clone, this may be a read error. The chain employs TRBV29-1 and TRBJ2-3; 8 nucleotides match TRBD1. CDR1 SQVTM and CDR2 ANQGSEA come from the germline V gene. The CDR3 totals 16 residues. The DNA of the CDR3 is TGCAGCGTCGCGCCCAACCCGGGACAGGTCACAGATGCGCAGTATTTT. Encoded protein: CSVAPNPGQVTDAQYF.

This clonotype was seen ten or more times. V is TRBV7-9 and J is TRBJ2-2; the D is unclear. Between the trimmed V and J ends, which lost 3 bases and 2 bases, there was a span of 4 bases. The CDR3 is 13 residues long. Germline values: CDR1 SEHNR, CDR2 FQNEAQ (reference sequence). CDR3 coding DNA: TGTGCCAGCAGCTTCGGTAACACCGGGGAGCTGTTTTTT. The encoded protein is CASSFGNTGELFF.

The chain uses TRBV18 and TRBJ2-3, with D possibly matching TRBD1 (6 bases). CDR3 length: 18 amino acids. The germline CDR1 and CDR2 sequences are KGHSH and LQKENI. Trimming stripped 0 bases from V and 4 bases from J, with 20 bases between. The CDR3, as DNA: TGTGCCAGCTCACCACCGAGACAGGCAAGGGACCCCTCAGATACGCAGTATTTT. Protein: CASSPPRQARDPSDTQYF.

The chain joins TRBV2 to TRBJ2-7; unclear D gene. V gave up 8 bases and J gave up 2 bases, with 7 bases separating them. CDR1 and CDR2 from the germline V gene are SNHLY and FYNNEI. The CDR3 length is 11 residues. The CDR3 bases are TGTGCCAGCCGGAGAACCTACGAGCAGTACTTC. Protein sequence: CASRRTYEQYF.

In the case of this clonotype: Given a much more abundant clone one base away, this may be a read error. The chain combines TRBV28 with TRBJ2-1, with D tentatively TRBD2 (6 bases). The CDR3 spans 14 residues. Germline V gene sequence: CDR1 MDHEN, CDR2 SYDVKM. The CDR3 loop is CAGSFLEGMDEQFF. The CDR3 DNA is TGTGCCGGCAGTTTTTTGGAGGGTATGGATGAGCAGTTCTTC. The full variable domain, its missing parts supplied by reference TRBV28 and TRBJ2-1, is DVKVTQSSRYLVKRTGEKVFLECVQDMDHENMFWYRQDPGLGLRLIYFSYDVKMKEKGDIPEGYSVSREKKERFSLILESASTNQTSMYLCAGSFLEGMDEQFFGPGTRLTVL.

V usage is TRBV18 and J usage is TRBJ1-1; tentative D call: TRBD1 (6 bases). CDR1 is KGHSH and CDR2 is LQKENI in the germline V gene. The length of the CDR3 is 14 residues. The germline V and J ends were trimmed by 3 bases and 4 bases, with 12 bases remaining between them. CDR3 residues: CASSPSGGPTEAFF. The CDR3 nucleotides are TGTGCCAGCTCACCCTCGGGGGGGCCCACTGAAGCTTTCTTT.

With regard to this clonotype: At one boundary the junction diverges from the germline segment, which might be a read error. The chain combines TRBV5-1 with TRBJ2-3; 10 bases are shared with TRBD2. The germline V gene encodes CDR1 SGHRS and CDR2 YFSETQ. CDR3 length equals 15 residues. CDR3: CASSQRGGATDTRYF. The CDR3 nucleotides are TGCGCCAGCAGCCAGCGGGGGGGCGCGACAGATACGCGGTATTTT.

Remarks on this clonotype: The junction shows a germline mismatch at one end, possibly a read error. The CDR3 coding sequence is TGCTGTGCTAGGACAGGCGACGCTTACGAGCAGTACTTC. Its translation: CCARTGDAYEQYF. The rearrangement uses TRBV20-1 and TRBJ2-7, with 7 positions matching TRBD1. The CDR3 extends over 13 amino acids. The V gene's germline CDR1 is DFQATT and CDR2 SNEGSKA (reference sequence).

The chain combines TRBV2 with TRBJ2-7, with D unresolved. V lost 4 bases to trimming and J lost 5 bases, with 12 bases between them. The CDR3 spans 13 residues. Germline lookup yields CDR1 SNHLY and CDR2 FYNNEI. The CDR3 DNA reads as TGTGCCAGCAGTGTAGCCCTAAGGGACGAGCAGTACTTC. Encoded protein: CASSVALRDEQYF. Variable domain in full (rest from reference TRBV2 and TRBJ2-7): EPEVTQTPSHQVTQMGQEVILRCVPISNHLYFYWYRQILGQKVEFLVSFYNNEISEKSEIFDDQFSVERPDGSNFTLKIRSTKLEDSAMYFCASSVALRDEQYFGPGTRLTVT.

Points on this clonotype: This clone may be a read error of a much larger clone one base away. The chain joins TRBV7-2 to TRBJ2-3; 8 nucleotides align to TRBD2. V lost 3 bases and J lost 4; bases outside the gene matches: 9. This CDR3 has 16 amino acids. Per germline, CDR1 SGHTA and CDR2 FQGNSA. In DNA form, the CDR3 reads TGTGCCAGCAGCTTGGCGGGAGGAGGCTGGCCAGATACGCAGTATTTT. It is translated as CASSLAGGGWPDTQYF. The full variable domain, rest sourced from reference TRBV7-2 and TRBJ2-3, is GAGVSQSPSNKVTEKGKDVELRCDPISGHTALYWYRQSLGQGLEFLIYFQGNSAPDKSGLPSDRFSAERTGGSVSTLTIQRTQQEDSAVYLCASSLAGGGWPDTQYFGPGTRLTVL.